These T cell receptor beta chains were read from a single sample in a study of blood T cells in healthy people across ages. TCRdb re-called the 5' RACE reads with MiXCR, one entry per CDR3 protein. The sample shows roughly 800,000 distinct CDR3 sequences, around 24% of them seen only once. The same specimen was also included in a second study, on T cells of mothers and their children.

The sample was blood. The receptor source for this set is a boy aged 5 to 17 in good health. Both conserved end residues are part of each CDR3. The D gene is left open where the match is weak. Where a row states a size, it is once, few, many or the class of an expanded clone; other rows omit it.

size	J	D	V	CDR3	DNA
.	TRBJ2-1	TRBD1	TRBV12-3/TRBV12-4	CASSPADRGDEQFF	TGTGCCAGCAGTCCCGCGGACAGGGGAGATGAGCAGTTCTTC
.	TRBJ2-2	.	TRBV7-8	CASSLYTGENTGELFF	TGTGCCAGCAGCTTATATACGGGGGAGAACACCGGGGAGCTGTTTTTT
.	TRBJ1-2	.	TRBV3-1	CASSQMGPLSF	TGTGCCAGCAGCCAGATGGGACCGCTCTCCTTC
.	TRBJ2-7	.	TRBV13	CASSFPGGSSYEQYF	TGTGCCAGCAGCTTCCCGGGGGGCAGCTCCTACGAGCAGTACTTC
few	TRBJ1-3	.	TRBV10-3	CAISEKGAGNTIYF	TGTGCCATCAGTGAGAAAGGGGCTGGAAACACCATATATTTT
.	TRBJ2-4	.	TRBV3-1	CASSQDLTLKPENIQYF	TGTGCCAGCAGCCAAGATCTAACACTCAAACCCGAAAACATTCAGTACTTC
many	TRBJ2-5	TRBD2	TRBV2	CASSEEGLAVKETQYF	TGTGCCAGCAGTGAAGAGGGACTAGCGGTCAAAGAGACCCAGTACTTC
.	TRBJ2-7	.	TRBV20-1	CSAPDGSYEQYF	TGCAGTGCTCCCGACGGTTCCTACGAGCAGTACTTC
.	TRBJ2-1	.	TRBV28	CASSTAWGEAYNEQFF	TGTGCCAGCAGCACCGCGTGGGGAGAGGCCTACAATGAGCAGTTCTTC
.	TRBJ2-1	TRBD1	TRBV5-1	CASSTRDRGLGEQFF	TGCGCCAGCAGCACCCGGGACAGGGGGCTGGGTGAGCAGTTCTTC
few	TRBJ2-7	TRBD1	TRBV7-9	CASSFAGTGSYEQYF	TGTGCCAGCAGCTTCGCCGGGACAGGGAGCTACGAGCAGTACTTC
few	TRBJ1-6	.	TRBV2	CATTVSSYNSPLHF	TGTGCCACTACAGTAAGCTCCTATAATTCACCCCTCCACTTT
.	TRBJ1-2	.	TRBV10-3	CAISETAESYGYTF	TGCGCCATCAGTGAGACGGCAGAGAGCTATGGCTACACCTTC
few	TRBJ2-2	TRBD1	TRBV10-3	CAISFGGQGAGELFF	TGTGCCATCAGCTTCGGGGGACAGGGCGCCGGGGAGCTGTTTTTT
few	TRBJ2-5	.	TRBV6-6	CASSTPGKETQYF	TGTGCCAGCAGTACACCGGGAAAAGAGACCCAGTACTTC
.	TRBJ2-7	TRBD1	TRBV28	CASSHFRGQEQYF	TGTGCCAGCAGTCACTTCAGGGGGCAGGAGCAGTACTTC
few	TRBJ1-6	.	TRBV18	CASSPLLLRGDSPLHF	TGTGCCAGCTCACCACTACTCCTCCGAGGGGATTCACCCCTCCACTTT
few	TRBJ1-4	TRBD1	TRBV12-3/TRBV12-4	CASSSWDRHEKLFF	TGTGCCAGCAGTTCTTGGGACAGGCATGAAAAACTGTTTTTT
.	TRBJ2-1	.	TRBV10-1	CASSELTYNEQFF	TGCGCCAGCAGTGAGTTGACCTACAATGAGCAGTTCTTC
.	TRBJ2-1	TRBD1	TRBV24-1	CATSAPTGLGVSEQFF	TGTGCCACCAGTGCCCCGACAGGGCTCGGAGTCAGTGAGCAGTTCTTC
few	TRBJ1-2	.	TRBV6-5	CASSYSGGPYGYTF	TGTGCCAGCAGTTACTCCGGGGGACCCTATGGCTACACCTTC
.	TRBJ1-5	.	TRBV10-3	CAISGEGGQPQHF	TGTGCCATCAGTGGCGAGGGAGGCCAGCCCCAGCATTTT
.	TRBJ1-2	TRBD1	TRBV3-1	CASSQARGWMTGPYGYTF	TGTGCCAGCAGCCAAGCCCGCGGGTGGATGACAGGGCCGTATGGCTACACCTTC
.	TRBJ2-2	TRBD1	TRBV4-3	CASSQFTGGGELFF	TGCGCCAGCAGCCAATTTACAGGGGGCGGGGAGCTGTTTTTT
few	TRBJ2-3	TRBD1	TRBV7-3	CASSIKTGGRTDTQYF	TGTGCCAGCAGCATAAAGACAGGGGGTAGAACAGATACGCAGTATTTT
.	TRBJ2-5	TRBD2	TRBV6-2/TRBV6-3	CASSYTSGEFQETQYF	TGTGCCAGCAGTTACACTAGCGGGGAGTTCCAAGAGACCCAGTACTTC
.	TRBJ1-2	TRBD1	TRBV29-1	CSVRTGFDNYGYTF	TGCAGCGTCCGGACAGGGTTCGACAACTATGGCTACACCTTC
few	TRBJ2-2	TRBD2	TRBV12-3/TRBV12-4	CASSFPGGANTGELFF	TGTGCCAGCAGTTTCCCGGGGGGGGCTAATACCGGGGAGCTGTTTTTT
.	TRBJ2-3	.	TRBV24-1	CATSAADTQYF	TGTGCCACCAGTGCAGCAGATACGCAGTATTTT
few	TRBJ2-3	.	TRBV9	CASSGGGADTDTQYF	TGTGCCAGCAGCGGAGGGGGGGCCGACACAGATACGCAGTATTTT
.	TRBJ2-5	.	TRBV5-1	CASKGQSQETQYF	TGCGCCAGCAAGGGACAAAGCCAAGAGACCCAGTACTTC
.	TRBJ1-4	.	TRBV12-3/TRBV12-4	CTSSLQGEGEKLFF	TGTACCAGCAGTCTTCAAGGGGAAGGTGAAAAACTGTTTTTT
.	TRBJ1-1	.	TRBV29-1	CSGGFDTEAFF	TGCAGCGGAGGTTTTGACACTGAAGCTTTCTTT
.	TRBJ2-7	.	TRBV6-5	CASSYFPGGKDEQYF	TGTGCCAGCAGTTACTTCCCGGGGGGCAAGGACGAGCAGTACTTC
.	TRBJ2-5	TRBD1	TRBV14	CASSQDLGQGVGETQYF	TGTGCCAGCAGCCAAGATCTAGGACAGGGAGTAGGAGAGACCCAGTACTTC
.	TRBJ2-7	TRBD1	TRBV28	CASSLTATGSSDEQYF	TGTGCCAGCAGTTTGACTGCGACAGGGAGTAGCGACGAGCAGTACTTC
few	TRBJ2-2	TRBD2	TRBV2	CAGSDYSGGAGELFF	TGTGCCGGCAGTGATTATAGCGGGGGGGCCGGGGAGCTGTTTTTT
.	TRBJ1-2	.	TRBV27	CASSIWGTYGYTF	TGTGCCAGCAGTATCTGGGGGACCTATGGCTACACCTTC
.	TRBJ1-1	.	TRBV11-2	CASSLSPGLGAFF	TGTGCCAGCAGCTTATCTCCAGGCCTCGGAGCTTTCTTT
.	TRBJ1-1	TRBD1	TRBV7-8	CASSLDEGARLRTEAFF	TGTGCCAGCAGCTTAGATGAGGGGGCTAGACTTAGAACTGAAGCTTTCTTT
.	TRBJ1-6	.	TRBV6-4	CASSAYGDSPLHF	TGTGCCAGCAGTGCGTATGGTGATTCACCCCTCCACTTT
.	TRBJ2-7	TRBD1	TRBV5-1	CASSLGGPGQVAEQYF	TGCGCCAGCAGCTTGGGGGGCCCGGGACAGGTGGCCGAGCAGTACTTC
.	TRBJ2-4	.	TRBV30	CAWRGSINIQCF	TGTGCCTGGAGAGGATCCATAAACATTCAGTGCTTC
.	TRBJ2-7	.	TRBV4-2	CASSQSLSGDLYEQYF	TGTGCCAGCAGCCAGTCGCTATCCGGGGATCTCTACGAGCAGTACTTC
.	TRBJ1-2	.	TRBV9	CASSPTGGFEGYTF	TGTGCCAGCAGTCCCACGGGGGGTTTTGAAGGCTACACCTTC
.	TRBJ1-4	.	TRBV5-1	CASSLGGTREGKQFF	TGCGCCAGCAGCTTGGGAGGTACCCGAGAAGGAAAACAGTTTTTT
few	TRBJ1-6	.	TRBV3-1	CASTLNHGSPLHF	TGTGCCAGCACCCTGAATCACGGATCACCCCTCCACTTT
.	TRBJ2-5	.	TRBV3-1	CASSQGGRKETQYF	TGTGCCAGCAGCCAAGGAGGCAGAAAAGAGACCCAGTACTTC
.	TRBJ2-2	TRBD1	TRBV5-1	CASSLWGLPGQGYGELLF	TGCGCCAGCAGCTTGTGGGGACTCCCGGGACAGGGCTACGGGGAGCTGCTTTTT
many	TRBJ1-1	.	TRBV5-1	CASSLEAGNTEAFF	TGCGCCAGCAGCTTGGAGGCGGGGAACACTGAAGCTTTCTTT
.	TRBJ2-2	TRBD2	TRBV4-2	CASSQDSGGRNTGELFF	TGTGCCAGCAGCCAAGACTCGGGGGGGCGGAACACCGGGGAGCTGTTTTTT
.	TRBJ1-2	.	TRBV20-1	CSARRGTYGYTF	TGCAGTGCCAGACGAGGCACCTATGGCTACACCTTC
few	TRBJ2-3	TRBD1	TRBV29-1	CSVEDPDRGRTDTQYF	TGCAGCGTTGAAGATCCCGACAGGGGTCGCACAGATACGCAGTATTTT
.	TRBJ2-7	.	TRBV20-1	CSARGPSGTYEQYF	TGCAGTGCTAGAGGGCCTTCAGGGACCTACGAGCAGTACTTC
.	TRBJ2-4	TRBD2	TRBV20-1	CSARNSGGAFGKNIQYF	TGCAGTGCTAGAAACAGCGGGGGGGCCTTCGGCAAAAACATTCAGTACTTC
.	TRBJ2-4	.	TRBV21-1	CASLQGFRNIQYF	TGTGCCAGCCTACAGGGATTTCGTAACATTCAGTACTTC